The 26 T cell receptor beta chains listed next were all sequenced from one sample in a study of post-analysis software for immune sequencing data. Study observations and caveats: Patients had higher frequencies than controls of roughly five TRBV segments, including TRBV5-6, TRBV5-1 and TRBV20-1.

Which antigens these TCRs recognize remains unknown. Unique molecular identifiers tagged the TCR beta cDNA libraries. Each CDR3 protein gets one entry after TCRdb re-called the PCR reads with MiXCR. The sample holds about 820,000 distinct CDR3 sequences, around 53% seen once. The sample was blood. These receptors originate from a girl between 5 and 17 years old with multiple sclerosis.

The rearrangement links TRBV20-1 to TRBJ2-7; 9 positions match TRBD1. This CDR3 is built from 14 residues. Trimming at V came to 6 bases and at J to 5 bases, leaving 11 bases not matched to a gene. Germline-derived CDR1 and CDR2 are DFQATT and SNEGSKA (reference sequence). CDR3 region: CSASGDRDTDEQYF. The CDR3 DNA sequence: TGCAGTGCCAGCGGGGACAGGGACACCGACGAGCAGTACTTC.

There are a few counts of this clonotype. The chain links TRBV29-1 to TRBJ2-5, with D maybe TRBD2 (6 bases). Germline assignment: CDR1 SQVTM and CDR2 ANQGSEA. CDR3 length equals 13 residues. The V and J ends lost 7 bases and 2 bases respectively, with 14 bases between them. CDR3 bases: TGCAGCGCCGCGGGAAGGCGACAAGAGACCCAGTACTTC. It translates to CSAAGRRQETQYF.

The V gene is TRBV6-1, the J gene TRBJ2-6; TRBD1 agrees at 7 bases. Trimming at V came to 6 bases and at J to 0 bases, leaving 11 bases not matched to a gene. CDR1 is MNHNS and CDR2 is SASEGT in the germline V gene. CDR3 size: 18 residues. The CDR3 is CASSSIPTGVSGANVLTF. The CDR3 DNA reads as TGTGCCAGCAGCTCCATTCCTACAGGGGTCTCTGGGGCCAACGTCCTGACTTTC.

This clonotype turned up a few times. DNA for the CDR3: TGTGCCAGCAGCCCCCTGACCGGGAGTACTGAAGCTTTCTTT. Amino acids: CASSPLTGSTEAFF. This chain joins TRBV4-2 and TRBJ1-1; D uncertain. The germline V gene encodes CDR1 LGHNA and CDR2 YNFKEQ. This CDR3 comprises 14 residues. The V end lost 4 bases, the J end lost 5 bases, and 14 bases lay between the germline ends.

The chain employs TRBV6-1 and TRBJ1-1; no clear D gene. This CDR3 contains 13 residues. Germline CDR1 and CDR2: MNHNS and SASEGT. V was trimmed by 7 bases and J by 2 bases, leaving 11 bases between them. In nucleotides, the CDR3 is TGTGCCAGCAAACCTGGTTTCAACACTGAAGCTTTCTTT. Translation: CASKPGFNTEAFF.

V usage is TRBV7-8 and J usage is TRBJ1-6, with TRBD1 matching over 9 bases. The CDR3 spans 14 residues. Germline V gives CDR1 SGHVS, CDR2 FQNEAQ. The ends lost 2 bases at V and 15 bases at J; junction bases unmatched: 8. CDR3: CASSLRDRELFLHF. As DNA, the CDR3 is TGTGCCAGCAGCTTACGGGACAGGGAATTATTCCTCCACTTT. The entire variable domain, with the rest obtained from reference TRBV7-8 and TRBJ1-6, is as follows: GAGVSQSPRYKVAKRGQDVALRCDPISGHVSLFWYQQALGQGPEFLTYFQNEAQLDKSGLPSDRFFAERPEGSVSTLKIQRTQQEDSAVYLCASSLRDRELFLHFGNGTRLTVT.

The V and J genes are TRBV15 and TRBJ2-1; 11 nucleotides align to TRBD2. This CDR3 region has 16 residues. Germline loops: CDR1 LNHNV, CDR2 YYDKDF (reference sequence). The V gene end was trimmed by 3 bases and the J gene end by 3 bases; junction bases not matched to a gene: 4. CDR3 nucleotides: TGTGCCACCAGCAGTGGGACTAGCGGAAACTACAATGAGCAGTTCTTC. It yields the protein CATSSGTSGNYNEQFF.

In its sample, this clonotype was seen a few times. The chain carries TRBV7-3 and TRBJ2-5; D unclear. Germline V gene sequence: CDR1 SGHTA, CDR2 FQGTGA. Trimming removed 0 bases at V and 5 bases at J, with 7 bases between. This CDR3 has 13 residues. The CDR3 loop is CASSLTFQETQYF. The CDR3 DNA reads TGTGCCAGCAGCTTAACTTTCCAGGAGACCCAGTACTTC.

The chain uses TRBV5-7 and TRBJ2-3; no definite D call. TRBV5-7 is reported as an ORF; its role is uncertain. V was trimmed by 2 bases and J by 1 base, leaving 14 bases between them. CDR3 size: 16 residues. The CDR3 DNA reads as TGTGCCAGCAGCTTAGGGCTGGAGAAATGCACAGATACGCAGTATTTT. Its protein is CASSLGLEKCTDTQYF.

This clonotype is a singleton in its sample. One end of the junction varies from germline; a read error may be responsible. The gene calls are TRBV4-1 and TRBJ2-2; TRBD2 is a possible D gene (5 bases). Germline V gene lookup returns CDR1 MGHRA and CDR2 YSYEKL. The CDR3 is 17 residues long. The CDR3 spells CASSQGWRAMNTGELFF. Here the CDR3 DNA reads TGCGCCAGCAGCCAAGGGTGGCGTGCGATGAACACCGGGGAACTGTTTTTT.

This clonotype came up a few times. The junction differs from germline at one of its ends, possibly a read error. The V and J genes are TRBV25-1 and TRBJ2-7; D is possibly TRBD2 (5 bases). The length of the CDR3 is 12 residues. CDR1 is MGHDK and CDR2 is SYGVNS in the germline V gene. CDR3: CAGSGSIYEQYF. For the CDR3, the DNA is TGTGCCGGCAGCGGCTCCATCTACGAGCAGTACTTC.

This clonotype was seen once. The V call is TRBV12-3 or TRBV12-4, the J call TRBJ2-4; D remains unclear. Trimming removed 2 bases at V and 13 bases at J, with 15 bases between. This CDR3 spans 13 amino acids. CDR3 sequence reads: CASSLNSVRKQYF. The CDR3 bases are TGTGCCAGCAGTTTAAACTCGGTACGAAAGCAGTACTTC.

V and J are TRBV6-7 and TRBJ1-1; D unresolved. TRBV6-7 is given ORF status, its function remaining uncertain. Trimming pared 0 bases from V and 1 base from J, leaving 12 bases between. The CDR3 has 16 residues. CDR3 loop: CASSYSRVRRNTEAFF. The CDR3 DNA is TGTGCCAGCAGTTACTCGCGGGTAAGGAGGAACACTGAAGCTTTCTTT.

The chain links TRBV5-1 to TRBJ2-4, with 9 bases lining up with TRBD1. The CDR3 consists of 15 residues. CDR1 and CDR2 from the germline V gene are SGHRS and YFSETQ. The V segment lost 1 base and the J segment 5 bases; nucleotides outside the gene matches: 4. Written as DNA, the CDR3 is TGCGCCAGCAGCTTGACAGGGGGCTCCCAAAACATTCAGTACTTC. As protein: CASSLTGGSQNIQYF.

This clonotype appeared a few times. V gene TRBV7-9 combines with J gene TRBJ2-7, with TRBD2 matching 13 bases. The J call is uncertain, as TRBJ2-5 better fits the DNA end. This CDR3 has 17 amino acids. CDR1 and CDR2 (germline): SEHNR, FQNEAQ (reference sequence). Written as DNA, the CDR3 is TGTGCCAGCAGCTTAGGTGGACTAGCGGGGGCAAAAGAGACCCAGTACTTC. This encodes CASSLGGLAGAKETQYF.

This clonotype appeared a few times. V gene TRBV10-3 combines with J gene TRBJ2-1; D perhaps matches TRBD2 (6 bases). The CDR3 sequence is 16 residues long. Germline V gene lookup returns CDR1 ENHRY and CDR2 SYGVKD. V lost 3 bases and J 0 bases, leaving 12 bases between the germline ends. This CDR3 is CAISDWRGSSYNEQFF. The CDR3 region has the DNA TGTGCCATCAGTGACTGGCGGGGAAGCTCCTACAATGAGCAGTTCTTC.

This clonotype was observed a handful of times. The chain combines TRBV3-1 with TRBJ2-5; 7 bases align to TRBD2. The CDR3 sequence is 16 residues long. With V trimmed by 4 bases and J by 2 bases, 10 bases remained unmatched. Germline V gene data show CDR1 as LGHDT and CDR2 as YNNKEL (reference sequence). The CDR3: CASSPSSGGRQETQYF. The CDR3 DNA reads TGTGCCAGCAGCCCCTCTTCGGGGGGACGTCAAGAGACCCAGTACTTC.

This clonotype was observed a single time. The chain has TRBV7-6 and TRBJ2-7, with D possibly being TRBD2 (6 bases). With 5 bases removed from V and 3 bases from J, the gap between germline ends came to 14 bases. Germline V gene lookup returns CDR1 SGHVS and CDR2 FNYEAQ. This CDR3 comprises 14 residues. The CDR3 DNA reads as TGTGCCAGCAGCCCCCGGGACTTAGTCTACGAGCAGTACTTC. Protein product: CASSPRDLVYEQYF.

This chain connects TRBV29-1 to TRBJ1-4; D gene ambiguous. V shed 8 bases and J shed 10 bases, with 8 bases lying between them. This CDR3 has 9 amino acids. CDR1 and CDR2 from the germline V gene are SQVTM and ANQGSEA. CDR3 loop: CSLRSKLFF. The CDR3 nucleotides are TGCAGCTTAAGGTCAAAACTGTTTTTT.

The gene calls are TRBV7-9 and TRBJ2-4; 9 bases align to TRBD1. The end of the DNA is better explained by TRBJ2-7, so the J call may be wrong. The germline CDR1 and CDR2 sequences are SEHNR and FQNEAQ (reference sequence). The CDR3 runs to 15 residues. The CDR3 is CASSAPGQGVGEQYF. CDR3 nucleotides: TGTGCCAGCAGCGCGCCGGGACAGGGTGTGGGCGAGCAGTACTTC.

A few counts support this clonotype. This chain links TRBV5-4 with TRBJ2-1; D is possibly TRBD2 (7 bases). Germline V gene data show CDR1 as SGHNT and CDR2 as YYREEE (reference sequence). Trimming left V 4 bases short and J 9 bases short, with 20 bases between. The CDR3 totals 15 residues. In nucleotides, the CDR3 is TGTGCCAGCAGCCTGAAGGGCGGGGGCGGCCGTGAGCAGTTCTTC. Translation: CASSLKGGGGREQFF.

In this sample, this clonotype turned up a few times. The chain combines TRBV5-1 with TRBJ2-7, with TRBD2 identical over 10 bases. The CDR3 sequence is 15 residues long. Per the germline V gene, CDR1 is SGHRS and CDR2 is YFSETQ. The J segment lost 3 bases and the V segment lost 1 base, leaving 4 bases of the junction unmatched. The CDR3 DNA reads as TGCGCCAGCAGCTTGTCGGCTAGCGGGGGCTACGAGCAGTACTTC. Protein sequence: CASSLSASGGYEQYF.

This clonotype was found a few times. This chain connects TRBV5-1 to TRBJ2-5, with D perhaps TRBD1 (6 bases). Per the germline V gene, CDR1 is SGHRS and CDR2 is YFSETQ. Trimming removed 0 bases from V and 5 bases from J, with 17 bases in between. This CDR3 has 16 residues. In nucleotides, the CDR3 is TGCGCCAGCAGCTTGGACACGGCAGGGGCTGAGGAGACCCAGTACTTC. This encodes CASSLDTAGAEETQYF.

The chain combines TRBV12-3 or TRBV12-4 with TRBJ1-1, with D perhaps TRBD1 (6 bases). Trimming shortened V by 3 bases and J by 1 base, and 9 bases separated the two germline ends. The CDR3 loop spans 14 amino acids. This chain's CDR3 is CASSFDRPNTEAFF. CDR3 nucleotides: TGTGCCAGCAGTTTTGACAGGCCGAACACTGAAGCTTTCTTT.

This clonotype was seen more than once but under ten times. The rearrangement uses TRBV10-3 and TRBJ2-7; D may match TRBD1 or TRBD2 (5 bases each). Trimming removed 5 bases from V and 3 bases from J, with 14 bases in between. The V gene's germline CDR1 is ENHRY and CDR2 SYGVKD. The CDR3 loop spans 14 amino acids. CDR3 region: CAISRGGRNYEQYF. For the CDR3, the DNA is TGTGCCATCAGTCGTGGGGGTAGGAACTACGAGCAGTACTTC.

This chain links TRBV7-3 with TRBJ2-5; 12 nucleotides align to TRBD2. Germline V gene sequence: CDR1 SGHTA, CDR2 FQGTGA. The CDR3 is 15 amino acids. Trimming at V came to 4 bases and at J to 4 bases, leaving 4 bases not matched to a gene. CDR3 protein: CASSSSGLAGETQYF. The CDR3 DNA is TGTGCCAGCAGCTCATCGGGACTAGCGGGAGAGACCCAGTACTTC.